Shown below are 24 T cell receptor beta chains from a single sample sequenced in a study of TIL therapy for anti-PD-1-resistant metastatic lung cancer. As for time point: pre-treatment sample, taken before nivolumab and TIL therapy. The libraries were made with immunoSEQ v3. Assay: immunoSEQ multiplex PCR; the TCRdb copy retains only in-frame clones and omits some. The sample has tens of thousands of clones, under 75% seen once; the top ten hold about 6.8%. The sequencing used blood, collected at baseline. These receptors were obtained from a person between 30 and 80 years old with non-small cell lung cancer.

V gene TRBV2 combines with J gene TRBJ2-5; maybe TRBD2 (7 bases). CDR1 and CDR2 (germline): SNHLY, FYNNEI. Trimming shortened V by 6 bases and J by 3 bases, and 14 bases separated the two germline ends. CDR3 length: 14 amino acids. The CDR3 bases are TGTGCCAGCAGGGCAGGGGAGGGTGAAGAGACCCAGTACTTC. Translating gives CASRAGEGEETQYF.

This chain connects TRBV2 to TRBJ1-5; D gene unclear. Germline-derived CDR1 and CDR2 are SNHLY and FYNNEI. This CDR3 comprises 13 residues. Trimming stripped 5 bases from V and 6 bases from J, with 11 bases between. The CDR3 DNA reads as TGTGCCAGCAGTCTGTCAGAGCCTCAGCCCCAGCATTTT. Encoded protein: CASSLSEPQPQHF.

The chain recombines TRBV13 with TRBJ2-3, with TRBD2 identical over 8 bases. V was clipped by 6 bases and J by 5 bases; unmatched bases: 10. CDR3 length equals 15 residues. Per germline, CDR1 PRHDT and CDR2 FYEKMQ (reference sequence). CDR3 protein: CASSWREEFGDTQYF. The CDR3 bases are TGTGCCAGCAGTTGGCGGGAGGAGTTTGGAGATACGCAGTATTTT.

V gene TRBV29-1 combines with J gene TRBJ1-1; D gene ambiguous. CDR1 and CDR2 (germline): SQVTM, ANQGSEA. V shed 3 bases and J shed 4 bases, with 3 bases lying between them. The CDR3 runs 10 residues. Written as DNA, the CDR3 is TGCAGCGTTGAGGGCACTGAAGCTTTCTTT. Translating it yields CSVEGTEAFF.

V gene TRBV7-9 combines with J gene TRBJ1-5; D not certain. The V gene's germline CDR1 is SEHNR and CDR2 FQNEAQ (reference sequence). Deletions cut 5 bases from V and 2 bases from J, with 7 bases between. The CDR3 has 13 amino acids. This CDR3 reads CASSHDRNQPQHF. In nucleotides, the CDR3 is TGTGCCAGCAGCCACGATCGCAATCAGCCCCAGCATTTT. Looking up the rest from reference TRBV7-9 and TRBJ1-5 gives the full variable domain: DTGVSQNPRHKITKRGQNVTFRCDPISEHNRLYWYRQTLGQGPEFLTYFQNEAQLEKSRLLSDRFSAERPKGSFSTLEIQRTEQGDSAMYLCASSHDRNQPQHFGDGTRLSIL.

The J gene is TRBJ2-1, the V gene TRBV7-9; D unresolved. The CDR3 has 12 amino acids. From germline, CDR1 is SEHNR and CDR2 FQNEAQ (reference sequence). Trimming pared 1 base from V and 10 bases from J, leaving 8 bases between. The CDR3 here is CASSLDLGEQFF. DNA of the CDR3: TGTGCCAGCAGCTTAGACTTGGGGGAGCAGTTCTTC.

There are a few counts of this clone. The chain recombines TRBV15 with TRBJ2-7; D possibly corresponds to TRBD2 (7 bases). There are 17 residues in the CDR3. The germline V gene has CDR1 LNHNV and CDR2 YYDKDF (reference sequence). Trimming cost V 0 bases and J 2 bases, with 17 bases left between them. The CDR3 coding sequence is TGTGCCACCAGCAGAGATAGAGGGGGGGATAAAGCCTACGAGCAGTACTTC. Its translation: CATSRDRGGDKAYEQYF.

The chain has TRBV5-4 and TRBJ2-1; D is possibly TRBD1 (5 bases). With 0 bases removed from V and 2 bases from J, the gap between germline ends came to 6 bases. This CDR3 contains 14 residues. Germline V lookup: CDR1 SGHNT, CDR2 YYREEE (reference sequence). CDR3 DNA: TGTGCCAGCAGCTTGGAACAGGCCTACAATGAGCAGTTCTTC. Translation gives CASSLEQAYNEQFF.

The rearrangement links TRBV5-1 to TRBJ1-5; D is perhaps TRBD1 (6 bases). The CDR3 has 14 residues. CDR1 is SGHRS and CDR2 is YFSETQ in the germline V gene. V dropped 1 base and J dropped 5 bases, with 10 bases sitting between them. CDR3 sequence reads: CASSLFSGDQPQHF. CDR3 DNA: TGCGCCAGCAGCTTGTTTTCAGGGGATCAGCCCCAGCATTTT.

V is TRBV5-1 and J is TRBJ1-2, with D unresolved. Germline CDR1 is SGHRS and CDR2 is YFSETQ. V shed 2 bases and J shed 4 bases, with 15 bases lying between them. This CDR3 is 15 amino acids long. The CDR3 reads CASSFSSDGSYGYTF. CDR3 in DNA: TGCGCCAGCAGCTTTTCGTCGGACGGATCCTATGGCTACACCTTC.

This clone has only a few counts. This rearrangement joins TRBV11-2 to TRBJ1-1; no firm D call. The V end lost 6 bases, the J end lost 7 bases, and 15 bases lay between the germline ends. The germline V gene has CDR1 SGHAT and CDR2 FQNNGV. CDR3 size: 13 residues. CDR3 sequence (DNA): TGTGCCAGCAGTGTAACCCGGGCTTTTGAAGCTTTCTTT. Translation: CASSVTRAFEAFF. The full variable domain, completed using reference TRBV11-2 and TRBJ1-1, is EAGVAQSPRYKIIEKRQSVAFWCNPISGHATLYWYQQILGQGPKLLIQFQNNGVVDDSQLPKDRFSAERLKGVDSTLKIQPAKLEDSAVYLCASSVTRAFEAFFGQGTRLTVV.

V and J are TRBV27 and TRBJ2-5, with D unresolved. Trimming took 0 bases from V and 2 from J, leaving 10 bases between them. CDR1 is MNHEY, CDR2 SMNVEV, per germline (reference sequence). The CDR3 length is 15 residues. The CDR3 is CASSLSHMVQETQYF. In DNA, the CDR3 is TGTGCCAGCAGTTTATCCCATATGGTACAAGAGACCCAGTACTTC.

This clone was recorded a few times. This chain uses TRBV5-6 with TRBJ2-7; D remains ambiguous. Germline lookup yields CDR1 SGHDT and CDR2 YYEEEE. This CDR3 region has 14 residues. V lost 2 bases, J lost 4 bases, and 13 bases lay in between. For the CDR3, the DNA is TGTGCCAGCAGCTTTATATCCAGGATATACGAGCAGTACTTC. Its protein is CASSFISRIYEQYF. Complete variable domain (other parts from reference TRBV5-6 and TRBJ2-7): DAGVTQSPTHLIKTRGQQVTLRCSPKSGHDTVSWYQQALGQGPQFIFQYYEEEERQRGNFPDRFSGHQFPNYSSELNVNALLLGDSALYLCASSFISRIYEQYFGPGTRLTVT.

The rearrangement uses TRBV19 and TRBJ1-1, with 9 bases aligning to TRBD1. The CDR3 runs 18 residues. Germline V gives CDR1 LNHDA, CDR2 SQIVND (reference sequence). V shed 1 base and J 6 bases; nucleotides not matched to a gene: 15. The CDR3 nucleotides are TGTGCCAGTAGTATAGCCTGGGGGCGACAGGGGGAAAGCGCTGAAGCTTTCTTT. It encodes CASSIAWGRQGESAEAFF.

A single count supports this clone. This rearrangement joins TRBV7-9 to TRBJ2-1; the D is unclear. The CDR3 is 13 residues long. The germline V gene encodes CDR1 SEHNR and CDR2 FQNEAQ (reference sequence). The V end was cut by 2 bases, the J end by 12 bases, with 14 bases between. Here the CDR3 reads CASSLIPESWQFF. The CDR3 bases are TGTGCCAGCAGCTTAATCCCGGAAAGCTGGCAGTTCTTC.

The V gene is TRBV6-1, the J gene TRBJ2-3, with D unresolved. V gave up 6 bases and J gave up 3 bases, with 10 bases separating them. Germline CDR1 and CDR2: MNHNS and SASEGT. The CDR3 is 13 residues long. Written as DNA, the CDR3 is TGTGCCAGCAGCGCTGGGTGGACAGATACGCAGTATTTT. Residues: CASSAGWTDTQYF.

This clone was seen a few times. V gene TRBV6-6 combines with J gene TRBJ1-1; D is undetermined. This CDR3 is built from 13 residues. CDR1 and CDR2 (germline): MNHNY, SVGAGI (reference sequence). Trimming stripped 7 bases from V and 0 bases from J, with 9 bases between. CDR3 sequence: CASTGTLNTEAFF. DNA for the CDR3: TGTGCCAGCACGGGTACACTGAACACTGAAGCTTTCTTT.

This clone appeared a few times. The chain joins TRBV7-2 to TRBJ1-5, with D perhaps matching TRBD1 (5 bases). Germline V CDR1 and CDR2: SGHTA, FQGNSA. The CDR3 is made up of 14 amino acids. Trimming pared 7 bases from V and 2 bases from J, leaving 12 bases between. The CDR3 spells CASTFGGGNQPQHF. CDR3 in DNA: TGTGCCAGCACCTTCGGGGGGGGCAATCAGCCCCAGCATTTT.

This chain uses TRBV19 with TRBJ2-6; TRBD1 agrees at 10 bases. The CDR3 length is 19 residues. The V gene's germline CDR1 is LNHDA and CDR2 SQIVND (reference sequence). V gave up 5 bases and J gave up 3 bases; unmatched junction bases: 13. The CDR3 DNA reads as TGTGCCAGTAGTGTATCACCGGGACAGGGGTGGAGTGGGGCCAACGTCCTGACTTTC. It codes for CASSVSPGQGWSGANVLTF.

The gene calls are TRBV4-1 and TRBJ2-3, with TRBD2 matching 12 bases. CDR1 and CDR2 from the germline V gene are MGHRA and YSYEKL. After removal of 6 bases from V and 2 bases from J, the junction contained 6 bases not matched to a gene. The length of the CDR3 is 16 residues. CDR3 nucleotides: TGCGCCAGCAGGCCAAGACTAGCGGGGGACACAGATACGCAGTATTTT. Its protein product is CASRPRLAGDTDTQYF.

V and J are TRBV6-1 and TRBJ2-5; no reliable D call. The CDR3 loop spans 16 amino acids. Germline V CDR1 and CDR2: MNHNS, SASEGT. With 2 bases removed from V and 5 bases from J, the gap between germline ends came to 18 bases. CDR3 nucleotide sequence: TGTGCCAGCAGTGAATCTGCGTCCTCCCTTTCCGAGACCCAGTACTTC. It yields the protein CASSESASSLSETQYF.

V usage is TRBV5-1 and J usage is TRBJ2-1, with 8 positions matching TRBD2. After removal of 5 bases from V and 6 bases from J, the junction contained 7 bases not matched to a gene. This CDR3 is built from 14 residues. The germline V gene encodes CDR1 SGHRS and CDR2 YFSETQ. In nucleotides, the CDR3 is TGCGCCAGCAGTTCGGGAGGGCCTGGCAATGAGCAGTTCTTC. This encodes CASSSGGPGNEQFF.

To note about this clone: The same CDR3 also results from other DNA sequences found in this sample. The chain's CDR3 is CASSYLRTGNTEAFF. CDR3 nucleotide sequence: TGTGCCAGCAGTTACTTACGGACAGGGAACACTGAAGCTTTCTTT. The chain is built from TRBV6-5 and TRBJ1-1; 7 positions agree with TRBD1. V was pared by 1 base and J by 1 base, with 3 bases of the junction left unmatched. This CDR3 contains 15 residues. The germline V gene encodes CDR1 MNHEY and CDR2 SVGAGI.

This chain links TRBV5-1 with TRBJ2-7; the match to TRBD2 covers 7 bases. V gave up 0 bases and J gave up 3 bases; unmatched junction bases: 6. The CDR3 length is 15 residues. CDR1 is SGHRS and CDR2 is YFSETQ in the germline V gene. DNA of the CDR3: TGCGCCAGCAGCTTGGGCGGGAGAGGGCTCTACGAGCAGTACTTC. Translation: CASSLGGRGLYEQYF.